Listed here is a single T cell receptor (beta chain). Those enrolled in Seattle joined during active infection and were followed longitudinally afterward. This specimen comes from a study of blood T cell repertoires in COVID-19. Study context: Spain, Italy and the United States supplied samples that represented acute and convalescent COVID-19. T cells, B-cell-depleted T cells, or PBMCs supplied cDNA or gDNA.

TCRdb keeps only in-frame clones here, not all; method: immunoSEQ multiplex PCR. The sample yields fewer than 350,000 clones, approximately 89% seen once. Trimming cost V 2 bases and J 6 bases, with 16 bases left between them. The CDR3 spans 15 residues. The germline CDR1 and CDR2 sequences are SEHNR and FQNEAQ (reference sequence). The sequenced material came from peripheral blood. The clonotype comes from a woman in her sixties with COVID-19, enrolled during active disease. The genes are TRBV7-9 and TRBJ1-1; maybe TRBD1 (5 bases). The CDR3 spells CASSLRPGLGAEAFF. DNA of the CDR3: TGTGCCAGCAGCTTACGTCCAGGGCTTGGGGCTGAAGCTTTCTTT.